This T cell receptor beta chain was profiled in a study of T cells in women clearing cervical HPV infection. The wider study: Case blood drawn at lesion detection; control blood after infection cleared. Only a few women had HLA typing results available.

Measured with immunoSEQ multiplex PCR; TCRdb has only the in-frame clones, and not every one. This table holds under 50,000 clones. There are 16 residues in the CDR3. Germline V gives CDR1 SGHRS, CDR2 YFSETQ. Deletions cut 0 bases from V and 1 base from J, with 13 bases between. All donors had a single incident cervical HPV16 infection, not prevalent. Turning to this clone: The CDR3 end is not reached by the read, which stops 3 residues before it; the germline J gene fills it in.

Material for sequencing was blood buffy coat. The receptor's source is a woman between 18 and 70 years old with a cervical HPV16 infection that either progressed to CIN3+ or cleared (not recorded which). This rearrangement joins TRBV5-1 to TRBJ1-1, with a tentative D call TRBD1 (5 bases). The chain's CDR3 is CASSLGSGRANTEAFF. The part of the CDR3 DNA that was read is TGCGCCAGCAGCTTGGGCTCAGGGCGAGCGAACACTGAA.